This T cell receptor (beta chain) was captured in a study of spatial heterogeneity in lung cancer. The overall study: When available, follow-up PBMC samples taken a median of roughly two years after resection were sequenced.

TCRdb reanalysed the 5' RACE reads using MiXCR and keeps one entry per CDR3 protein. Of 85,000 to 100,000 distinct CDR3 sequences detected, roughly a fifth appear once; the ten largest clones hold 20% to 25%. Time point reported: blood at routine non-recurrence follow-up after resection. Trimming removed 5 bases from V and 4 bases from J; junction bases left unmatched: 10. This CDR3 has 17 residues. Germline V gives CDR1 SGHAT, CDR2 FQNNGV. The source material was PBMCs, sampled at follow-up. The genes are TRBV11-2 and TRBJ2-3; 12 nucleotides line up with TRBD1. This sequence originates from a male donor with early-stage non-small cell lung cancer. The DNA for the CDR3 is TGTGCCAGCAGCCGCTCCGGGACAGGGGGCTACGCAGATACGCAGTATTTT. Its translation is CASSRSGTGGYADTQYF.